One sample yielded the 2 T cell receptor beta chains listed below, sequenced in a study of blood T cell repertoires in COVID-19. Profiling relied on immunoSEQ multiplex PCR, and the TCRdb table lists in-frame clones only, not all of them. Among about 130,000 clones listed, about four fifths were seen once. Sequenced: peripheral blood. The receptors come from a woman older than 75 with acute or convalescent COVID-19.

The chain employs TRBV6-6 and TRBJ1-1; 8 bases agree with TRBD1. Germline-derived CDR1 and CDR2 are MNHNY and SVGAGI (reference sequence). The CDR3 totals 13 residues. The trim removed 7 bases at V and 4 bases at J, leaving 5 bases unmatched. The CDR3 DNA is TGTGCCAGCACCCAGGGGGCGATCACTGAAGCTTTCTTT. Translation: CASTQGAITEAFF.

The chain is built from TRBV24-1 and TRBJ2-3; 9 positions agree with TRBD2. The CDR3 extends over 15 amino acids. The germline CDR1 and CDR2 sequences are KGHDR and SFDVKD. V shed 4 bases and J 3 bases; nucleotides not matched to a gene: 4. CDR3 coding DNA: TGTGCCACCAGTGACTCGGGACTAGCAACAGATACGCAGTATTTT. Its protein is CATSDSGLATDTQYF.